The T cell receptor beta chain under discussion was sequenced for a study of vaccination effects on CD4 cells after COVID-19. Here immunoSEQ multiplex PCR was the method, and the copy in TCRdb shows in-frame clones only, minus some. The sample has under 85,000 clones, approximately 74% seen once. As to this clone: What it binds is unknown.

Germline values: CDR1 SGHRS, CDR2 YFSETQ. The V and J ends lost 1 base and 4 bases respectively, with 8 bases between them. The CDR3 extends over 14 amino acids. Sequencing was preceded by expansion of antigen-specific CD4+ T cells with viral peptide pools in the ViraFEST assay. The authors isolated CD4+ T cells after around nine days of culture. Vaccinees lacked prior SARS-CoV-2 infection and tested negative for nucleocapsid antibodies. For each well, a few million PBMC were cultured with about 10 IU/ml IL-2 and around 9 ug/ml peptides. On days 3 and 7, fresh IL-2 medium replaced half the medium. This TCR was sampled from a human donor who received a COVID-19 vaccine. Sample: CD4+ T cells from PBMCs cultured with HCoV-229E spike peptides, taken before COVID-19 vaccination. The J gene is TRBJ2-2, the V gene TRBV5-1; no clear D gene. CDR3 DNA: TGCGCCAGCAGCTTGACCGACCTCACCGGGGAGCTGTTTTTT. Translation: CASSLTDLTGELFF.